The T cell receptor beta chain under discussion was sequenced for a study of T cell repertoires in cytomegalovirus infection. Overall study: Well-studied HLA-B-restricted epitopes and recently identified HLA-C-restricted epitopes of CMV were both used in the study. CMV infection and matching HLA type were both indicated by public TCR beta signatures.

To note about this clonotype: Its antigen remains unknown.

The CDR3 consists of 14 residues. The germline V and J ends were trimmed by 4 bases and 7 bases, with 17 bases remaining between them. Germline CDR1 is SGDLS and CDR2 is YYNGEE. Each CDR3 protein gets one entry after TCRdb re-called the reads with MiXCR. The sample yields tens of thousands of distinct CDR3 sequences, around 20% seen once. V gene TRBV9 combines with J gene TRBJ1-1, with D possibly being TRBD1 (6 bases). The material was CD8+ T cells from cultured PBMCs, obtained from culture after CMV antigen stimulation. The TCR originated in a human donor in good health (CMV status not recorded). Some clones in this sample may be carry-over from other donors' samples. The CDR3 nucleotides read TGTGCCAGCAGCCCAGTACGACAGGACAATGAAGCTTTCTTT. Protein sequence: CASSPVRQDNEAFF.